Listed below are T cell receptor beta chains from one sample, sequenced in a study of cytomegalovirus exposure and HLA in healthy donors. Assay used: immunoSEQ multiplex PCR; TCRdb lists only in-frame clones, some missing. The sample includes approximately 190,000 clones, around 82% of them seen just once. Sequences were obtained from PBMCs. The receptors come from a woman under 40 in good health and CMV-seropositive. Both conserved end residues are part of each CDR3. Fields, in order: V gene, clone size, CDR3 protein. Part of the rows lack a size; the others show once, few, many or a class for expanded clones.

TRBV7-9 | few | CASSLRPGSGANVLTF
TRBV7-9 | few | CASSLADLGGLEQYF
TRBV19 | - | CASSLQGVRSEAFF
TRBV6-6 | - | CASSYSGSGNEKLFF
TRBV19 | - | CASSIGGGWGTEAFF
TRBV30 | - | CAWNERENQPQHF
TRBV11-1 | - | CASSRTGGTEAFF
TRBV6-6 | - | CASRRQTYEQYF
TRBV2 | - | CASRGAGDYEQYF
TRBV4-3 | once | CASSRTSTREETQYF
TRBV6-5 | - | CASSYSGRTRPEAFF
TRBV11-1 | - | CASSFRSDRVYNEQFF
TRBV9 | - | CASSDAGGPYNEQFF
TRBV7-2 | - | CASSLPTAGTEAFF
TRBV2 | - | CASSRQGAYNEQFF
TRBV7-3 | once | CASSQGQPTDTQYF
TRBV28 | - | CASEGTGTEAFF
TRBV5-6 | many | CASSFGSWETQYF
TRBV27 | - | CASSYDRGSYNEQFF
TRBV7-3 | - | CASSPSGGAVGYTF
TRBV2 | - | CATGGAYEQYF
TRBV30 | - | CAWSGGSGSYEQYF